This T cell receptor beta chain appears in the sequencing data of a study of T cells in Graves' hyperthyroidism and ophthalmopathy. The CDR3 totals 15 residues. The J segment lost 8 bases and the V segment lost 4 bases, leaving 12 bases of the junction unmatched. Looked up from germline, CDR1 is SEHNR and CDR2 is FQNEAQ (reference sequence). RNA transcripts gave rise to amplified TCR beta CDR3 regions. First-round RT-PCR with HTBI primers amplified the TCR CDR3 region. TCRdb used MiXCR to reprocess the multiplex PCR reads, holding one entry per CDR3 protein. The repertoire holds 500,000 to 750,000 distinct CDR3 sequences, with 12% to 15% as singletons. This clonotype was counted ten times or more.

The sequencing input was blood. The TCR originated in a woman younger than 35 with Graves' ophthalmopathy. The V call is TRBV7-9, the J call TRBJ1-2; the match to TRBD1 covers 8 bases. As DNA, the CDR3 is TGTGCCAGCAGCTATAGCCTCGACAGGGGCTGGGGCTACACCTTC. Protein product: CASSYSLDRGWGYTF.